This T cell receptor (beta chain) was recovered during a study of T cells in localized non-small cell lung cancer. Study results and caveats: Since sequencing was restricted to only one region of the tumor, intratumor heterogeneity remains a possibility. T cell clonality was highest in uninvolved adjacent lung, above tumor. A raised T cell density in blood coincided with lengthier overall survival.

This clone was picked up a small number of times. The antigen is not known. Assay used: immunoSEQ multiplex PCR; TCRdb lists only in-frame clones, some missing. The profile shows around 53,000 clones, around 81% of them singletons. The ends were cut back, 3 bases at V and 1 base at J, with 9 bases in the middle. The CDR3 sequence is 15 residues long. From germline, CDR1 is MRHNA and CDR2 SNTAGT. The chain recombines TRBV6-4 with TRBJ2-2, with D unclear. The origin of this receptor is a woman aged 40-69 years with stage II lung adenocarcinoma. The sample here was PBMCs, taken before any cancer treatment. The CDR3 sequence is CASSEGWQNTGELFF. As DNA, the CDR3 is TGTGCCAGCAGTGAAGGGTGGCAGAACACCGGGGAGCTGTTTTTT.